A selection of T cell receptor beta chains follows, all from one sample in a study of a mutant IDH1 vaccine in newly diagnosed glioma. Libraries were prepared by immunoSEQ multiplex PCR; TCRdb keeps only in-frame clonotypes and omits some of them. This table holds tens of thousands of clones, 80% to 90% found once. Source: PBMCs, taken from a glioma patient treated with radiotherapy, temozolomide or both. The receptors were sampled from a man between 40 and 49 years old with glioma. The conserved cysteine and the conserved F or W are not part of the CDR3 here.

TRBJ1-1,TRBV7-8,ASSHGQNTEAF
TRBJ1-2,TRBV19,ASRKQGEGYGYT
TRBJ1-2,TRBV4-1,ASSQDRRGRYEGKGYT
TRBJ2-7,TRBV11-1,ASSSGGYEQY
TRBJ1-4,TRBV9,ASSVDWGLGEKLF
TRBJ1-3,TRBV10-3,AVGPRTWAYSGNTIY
TRBJ2-1,TRBV7-8,ASSARRGGRADEQF
TRBJ2-3,TRBV6-1,ASKRVQISTDTQY
TRBJ2-7,TRBV5-4,ASSLSAGTGYEQY
TRBJ1-1,TRBV19,ASSLRGAGTEAF
TRBJ2-7,TRBV27,ASGGRDRASYEQY
TRBJ2-1,TRBV27,ASSLRQGLPYNEQF
TRBJ2-5,TRBV29-1,SAAPGD
TRBJ2-7,TRBV27,ASSLLAQASYEQY
TRBJ1-5,TRBV4-1,ASSQDSALRNQPQH